Listed below are T cell receptor beta chains from one sample, sequenced in a study of T cells in Graves' hyperthyroidism and ophthalmopathy. A single record per CDR3 protein comes from TCRdb applying MiXCR to the multiplex PCR reads. The top ten clones hold approximately 54% of a sample with hundreds of thousands of distinct CDR3 sequences, about 20% of them seen once. Sequenced: blood. These receptors all come from a woman between 70 and 85 years old with Graves' ophthalmopathy. Each CDR3 is given with its conserved first and last residue. A D gene is named only where the DNA matches it firmly. Clone sizes are given selectively: once, few, many, or a class where the clone is expanded.

CDR3 DNA: TGTGCCAGCAGCTTAGAGGCGGGTTTATCCTACAATGAGCAGTTCTTC; CDR3 protein: CASSLEAGLSYNEQFF; V gene: TRBV7-2; D gene: .; J gene: TRBJ2-1; clone size: .
CDR3 DNA: TGTGCCAGCAGGGTCGGGGGACAGGGTTATGAAAAACTGTTTTTT; CDR3 protein: CASRVGGQGYEKLFF; V gene: TRBV2; D gene: TRBD1; J gene: TRBJ1-4; clone size: many
CDR3 DNA: TGTGCCAGCAGCCAGGTTACAGGGGGCGACTATGGCTACACCTTC; CDR3 protein: CASSQVTGGDYGYTF; V gene: TRBV4-2; D gene: TRBD1; J gene: TRBJ1-2; clone size: .
CDR3 DNA: TGTGCCAGCAGCGTAGGAGTAGCGGGCTCCTACGAGCAGTACTTC; CDR3 protein: CASSVGVAGSYEQYF; V gene: TRBV9; D gene: TRBD2; J gene: TRBJ2-7; clone size: .
CDR3 DNA: TGTGCCAGCAGTGAACGGGGGCTGGGCACAGATACGCAGTATTTT; CDR3 protein: CASSERGLGTDTQYF; V gene: TRBV2; D gene: .; J gene: TRBJ2-3; clone size: few
CDR3 DNA: TGTGCCAGTAGTCTATGGGCCCCCTCGAGCGCTAGGTTTAATGAGCAGTTCTTC; CDR3 protein: CASSLWAPSSARFNEQFF; V gene: TRBV19; D gene: .; J gene: TRBJ2-1; clone size: few
CDR3 DNA: TGTGCCAGCTCTCCTCCCAGGGGTGAGGGATATCAGCCCCAGCATTTT; CDR3 protein: CASSPPRGEGYQPQHF; V gene: TRBV18; D gene: .; J gene: TRBJ1-5; clone size: .
CDR3 DNA: TGTGCCAGCAGCCTCAGGGGAATTACGAATGAGCAGTTCTTC; CDR3 protein: CASSLRGITNEQFF; V gene: TRBV3-1; D gene: .; J gene: TRBJ2-1; clone size: .
CDR3 DNA: TGTGCCAGCAGCCAAGTCCTGACCGACACTGAAGCTTTCTTT; CDR3 protein: CASSQVLTDTEAFF; V gene: TRBV14; D gene: .; J gene: TRBJ1-1; clone size: .
CDR3 DNA: TGCAGTGCTAGATCCTTAGACAGGGCAGACGAGCAGTACTTC; CDR3 protein: CSARSLDRADEQYF; V gene: TRBV20-1; D gene: TRBD1; J gene: TRBJ2-7; clone size: few
CDR3 DNA: TGTGCCAGCAGCCCCCAGACAGGGATGGCCAAAAACATTCAGTACTTC; CDR3 protein: CASSPQTGMAKNIQYF; V gene: TRBV11-2; D gene: TRBD1; J gene: TRBJ2-4; clone size: .
CDR3 DNA: TGTGCCAGCAGTAACCATCGTTCAGGGGGCACTGAAGCTTTCTTT; CDR3 protein: CASSNHRSGGTEAFF; V gene: TRBV6-1; D gene: TRBD1; J gene: TRBJ1-1; clone size: .
CDR3 DNA: TGTGCCAGCAGCTTAGCTAGCGGGAGGCTCAATGAGCAGTTCTTC; CDR3 protein: CASSLASGRLNEQFF; V gene: TRBV7-9; D gene: TRBD2; J gene: TRBJ2-1; clone size: many
CDR3 DNA: TGTGCCAGTAGTGCCGTCATGAACACTGAAGCTTTCTTT; CDR3 protein: CASSAVMNTEAFF; V gene: TRBV19; D gene: .; J gene: TRBJ1-1; clone size: few
CDR3 DNA: TGCGCCAGCAGCTTGCCGTACAGACAGGACTACGAGCAGTACTTC; CDR3 protein: CASSLPYRQDYEQYF; V gene: TRBV5-1; D gene: .; J gene: TRBJ2-7; clone size: .
CDR3 DNA: TGTGCCAGCAGGGAGGCTAGCAGACTCCAAGAGACCCAGTACTTC; CDR3 protein: CASREASRLQETQYF; V gene: TRBV6-1; D gene: .; J gene: TRBJ2-5; clone size: .
CDR3 DNA: TGTGCCAGCGCATTTACAGGGGAGTATGGCTACACCTTC; CDR3 protein: CASAFTGEYGYTF; V gene: TRBV7-9; D gene: TRBD1; J gene: TRBJ1-2; clone size: many
CDR3 DNA: TGTGCCACCCGGACAGGGGTAGACACTGAAGCTTTCTTT; CDR3 protein: CATRTGVDTEAFF; V gene: TRBV6-1; D gene: TRBD1; J gene: TRBJ1-1; clone size: .
CDR3 DNA: TGCGCCAGCAGCTTGGGGTCATCAACTAATGAAAAACTGTTTTTT; CDR3 protein: CASSLGSSTNEKLFF; V gene: TRBV5-1; D gene: .; J gene: TRBJ1-4; clone size: .
CDR3 DNA: TGTGCCAGCAGTAAGGAGATGAACACTGAAGCTTTCTTT; CDR3 protein: CASSKEMNTEAFF; V gene: TRBV12-3/TRBV12-4; D gene: .; J gene: TRBJ1-1; clone size: many
CDR3 DNA: TGTGCCAGTAGCTCCAGGGGGCGCCTGAACACTGAAGCTTTCTTT; CDR3 protein: CASSSRGRLNTEAFF; V gene: TRBV19; D gene: TRBD1; J gene: TRBJ1-1; clone size: many
CDR3 DNA: TGTGCCAGCAGCCCAATTCTCACAGGGGGCGGCTACACCTTC; CDR3 protein: CASSPILTGGGYTF; V gene: TRBV13; D gene: TRBD1; J gene: TRBJ1-2; clone size: .
CDR3 DNA: TGTGCCACTTCCGCACCGGGACAGAAGTTCGAGCAGTACTTC; CDR3 protein: CATSAPGQKFEQYF; V gene: TRBV7-9; D gene: TRBD1; J gene: TRBJ2-7; clone size: few
CDR3 DNA: TGTGCCAGCAGTCTCGACTCGACTAGCGGGAGTTTGAGGGGAGGGCAAGAGACCCAGTACTTC; CDR3 protein: CASSLDSTSGSLRGGQETQYF; V gene: TRBV2; D gene: TRBD2; J gene: TRBJ2-5; clone size: few
CDR3 DNA: TGCGCCAGCAGCTCAACAGGAAGTATAAACTATGGCTACACCTTC; CDR3 protein: CASSSTGSINYGYTF; V gene: TRBV5-1; D gene: .; J gene: TRBJ1-2; clone size: few
CDR3 DNA: TGTGCCAGCAGCCCGGGTAGCGGGAGTATCTACGAGCAGTACTTC; CDR3 protein: CASSPGSGSIYEQYF; V gene: TRBV5-6; D gene: TRBD2; J gene: TRBJ2-7; clone size: .